This TCR beta chain was obtained from a study of blood T cell repertoires in COVID-19. The V segment lost 4 bases and the J segment 1 base; nucleotides outside the gene matches: 3. CDR1 and CDR2 from the germline V gene are SGHKS and YYEKEE (reference sequence). This CDR3 comprises 15 residues. The sample holds a few counts of this clone. In the source study's methods: How many nucleated cells were present was estimated from reference gene primer amplification. Clones were sequenced by immunoSEQ multiplex PCR, and TCRdb holds only the in-frame ones, with some missing. The V and J calls and clone size were taken over from that table, and D and trimming were inferred from the DNA. Of approximately 220,000 clones in the sample, approximately 83% were seen once.

The clonotype comes from a woman aged 40-49 years with acute COVID-19. This sequence joins TRBV5-5 and TRBJ2-7, with 12 bases that match TRBD2. Sequenced: PBMCs or T cells enriched from blood (not recorded which). The CDR3 sequence: CASSLTSGRSYEQYF. CDR3 bases: TGTGCCAGCAGCCTAACTAGCGGGAGGTCCTACGAGCAGTACTTC. Variable domain in full (rest from reference TRBV5-5 and TRBJ2-7): DAGVTQSPTHLIKTRGQQVTLRCSPISGHKSVSWYQQVLGQGPQFIFQYYEKEERGRGNFPDRFSARQFPNYSSELNVNALLLGDSALYLCASSLTSGRSYEQYFGPGTRLTVT.